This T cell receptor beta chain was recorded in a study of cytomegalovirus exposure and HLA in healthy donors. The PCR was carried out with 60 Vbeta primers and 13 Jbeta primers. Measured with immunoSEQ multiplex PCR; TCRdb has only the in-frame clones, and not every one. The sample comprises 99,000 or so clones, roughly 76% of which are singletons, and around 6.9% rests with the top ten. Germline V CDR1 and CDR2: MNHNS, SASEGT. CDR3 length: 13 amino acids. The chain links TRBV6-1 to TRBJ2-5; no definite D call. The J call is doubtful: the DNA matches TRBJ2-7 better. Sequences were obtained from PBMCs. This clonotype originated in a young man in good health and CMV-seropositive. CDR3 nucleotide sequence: TGTGCCAGCAGTGAAAATCCGCTCTACGAGCAGTACTTC. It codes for CASSENPLYEQYF.